This passage covers 20 T cell receptor beta chains from one sample sequenced in a study of CXCR3-negative and CXCR3-positive naive CD8 T cells. The study's findings and limits: Relative to CXCR3-negative naive cells, CXCR3-positive naive cells had more hydrophobic TRB CDR3s.

Antigens for these TCRs are unknown. The authors made the TRB cDNA libraries by 5' RACE using UMI labels. TCRdb re-called the 5' RACE reads and gives one entry per CDR3 protein, without DNA. This sample contains around 160,000 distinct CDR3 sequences. The sample comprised naive CXCR3+ CD8+ T cells from blood. Stated subset: CD45RO-CCR7+CD27+CD95- naive CD8+ T cells expressing CXCR3 (TNR3+). These receptors came from a human donor in good health. Some clones in this sample may be carry-over from other donors' samples.

The J gene is TRBJ1-1, the V gene TRBV7-2. This CDR3 has 13 amino acids. CDR1 is SGHTA and CDR2 is FQGNSA in the germline V gene. The CDR3: CASSLWGNTEAFF.

The J gene is TRBJ2-1, the V gene TRBV19; the D call from TCRdb, TRBD1, cannot be confirmed without DNA. Germline CDR1 LNHDA, CDR2 SQIVND (reference sequence). The CDR3 has 15 amino acids. CDR3 residues: CASSISGRGYNEQFF.

This chain links TRBV28 with TRBJ2-1; TCRdb's D gene call, TRBD2, goes unchecked for lack of DNA. CDR3 length: 17 residues. Germline loops: CDR1 MDHEN, CDR2 SYDVKM. CDR3 residues: CASSLLQQPSLGDEQFF.

The chain combines TRBV6-5 with TRBJ1-3. Looked up from germline, CDR1 is MNHEY and CDR2 is SVGAGI. CDR3 length equals 14 residues. The CDR3 spells CASKDLFSGNTIYF.

V usage is TRBV7-6 and J usage is TRBJ2-1; without DNA, the TCRdb call of TRBD2 cannot be checked. Germline CDR1 and CDR2: SGHVS and FNYEAQ. CDR3 length equals 16 residues. This chain's CDR3 is CASSPLLAGTDNEQFF.

V and J are TRBV28 and TRBJ2-7; TCRdb lists TRBD1, though no DNA is available to test this call. There are 19 residues in the CDR3. Germline values: CDR1 MDHEN, CDR2 SYDVKM. CDR3: CASSSLRDRGVPELYEQYF.

The chain employs TRBV6-5 and TRBJ2-1; without DNA, the TCRdb call of TRBD2 cannot be checked. This CDR3 comprises 13 residues. Germline V lookup: CDR1 MNHEY, CDR2 SVGAGI. The CDR3 reads CASTGTIYNEQFF.

This chain connects TRBV7-9 to TRBJ2-1. Germline V gives CDR1 SEHNR, CDR2 FQNEAQ (reference sequence). The CDR3 spans 13 residues. CDR3 loop: CASSLPWGNEQFF.

The CDR3 protein is CASSQARLAGGNTGELFF. This chain links TRBV21-1 with TRBJ2-2; TCRdb indicates TRBD2, and absent DNA this call remains unverified. TRBV21-1 is deemed a pseudogene. CDR3 size: 18 residues.

V gene TRBV6-2 or TRBV6-3 combines with J gene TRBJ2-7; TCRdb lists TRBD2, though no DNA is available to test this call. This CDR3 spans 13 amino acids. Germline V gives CDR1 MNHEY, CDR2 SVGEGT. The CDR3 sequence is CASSYTGPDEQYF.

This rearrangement joins TRBV5-1 to TRBJ2-2; TCRdb proposes TRBD2, but this gene call is untestable without DNA. Germline CDR1 and CDR2: SGHRS and YFSETQ. The CDR3 has 14 amino acids. The CDR3 spells CASSLRVGSGELFF.

The chain employs TRBV27 and TRBJ2-2. Germline V gene data show CDR1 as MNHEY and CDR2 as SMNVEV (reference sequence). CDR3 length: 14 residues. This chain's CDR3 is CASSLAVNTGELFF.

The rearrangement uses TRBV24-1 and TRBJ2-3; TCRdb reports TRBD2, a call that lacks DNA to check it against. This CDR3 contains 13 residues. Germline CDR1 and CDR2: KGHDR and SFDVKD. The chain's CDR3 is CATSEAWEDTQYF.

CDR3 residues: CASTGPGATDTQYF. The V gene is TRBV7-8, the J gene TRBJ2-3; TCRdb gives TRBD1 as the D gene, but with no DNA this cannot be confirmed. There are 14 residues in the CDR3. Germline V lookup: CDR1 SGHVS, CDR2 FQNEAQ.

The chain recombines TRBV5-1 with TRBJ2-7; TCRdb's assignment of TRBD1 cannot be checked, as there is no DNA. CDR1 and CDR2 from the germline V gene are SGHRS and YFSETQ. The CDR3 has 14 residues. CDR3 loop: CASSLEDRVGEQYF.

CDR3 amino acids: CASSYPSDTVVLDTQFF. The V gene is TRBV6-6, the J gene TRBJ2-1. Germline loops: CDR1 MNHNY, CDR2 SVGAGI (reference sequence). The CDR3 covers 17 residues.

The V and J genes are TRBV12-3 or TRBV12-4 and TRBJ1-2; without DNA, the TCRdb call of TRBD1 cannot be checked. The CDR3 sequence is 13 residues long. CDR3 in amino acids: CASSLGTGDGYTF.

The chain links TRBV29-1 to TRBJ2-3; the D gene TCRdb calls, TRBD1, cannot be checked with no DNA. CDR3 length: 18 amino acids. Germline lookup yields CDR1 SQVTM and CDR2 ANQGSEA. The chain's CDR3 is CSVEDGLSLQQSTDTQYF.

J is TRBJ2-5 and V is TRBV28. This CDR3 spans 14 amino acids. The germline CDR1 and CDR2 sequences are MDHEN and SYDVKM. The CDR3: CASSRQTTGETQYF.

The chain joins TRBV29-1 to TRBJ2-5; TCRdb indicates TRBD2, and absent DNA this call remains unverified. Germline V lookup: CDR1 SQVTM, CDR2 ANQGSEA. CDR3 length equals 13 residues. The CDR3 loop reads CSVESEGQETQYF.